A single sample is the source of the 20 T cell receptor beta chains below, sequenced in a study of neurological immune-mediated disorders. Using its own MiXCR run on the 5' RACE reads, TCRdb lists one record per CDR3 protein. This table holds about 52,000 distinct CDR3 sequences, around 4% found once. Sequences were obtained from PBMCs. These receptors all come from a man aged 25-40 years with multiple sclerosis.

This clonotype occurred many times. The CDR3 DNA reads as TGTGCCAGCAGCCTAGCCAGGGAAGAGACCCAGTACTTC. It specifies CASSLAREETQYF. V is TRBV5-5 and J is TRBJ2-5; D may match TRBD1 or TRBD2 (5 bases each). Germline V gene sequence: CDR1 SGHKS, CDR2 YYEKEE (reference sequence). V was pared by 4 bases and J by 3 bases, with 10 bases between. The CDR3 length is 13 residues.

This clonotype occurred many times. The rearrangement links TRBV19 to TRBJ2-2; possible D gene TRBD2, 5 bases. The CDR3 is made up of 18 amino acids. CDR1 and CDR2 (germline): LNHDA, SQIVND (reference sequence). Trimming stripped 3 bases from V and 0 bases from J, with 17 bases between. CDR3 DNA: TGTGCCAGTAGTATCCCGTCCGGCTGGGAGCCGAACACCGGGGAGCTGTTTTTT. The encoded protein is CASSIPSGWEPNTGELFF.

This clonotype was counted many times. The chain combines TRBV7-8 with TRBJ2-7, with a tentative D call TRBD1 (6 bases). The germline CDR1 and CDR2 sequences are SGHVS and FQNEAQ. Trimming removed 5 bases from V and 0 bases from J, with 8 bases in between. The CDR3 is 13 amino acids. CDR3 DNA: TGTGCCAGCAGCCCGGACAGCTCCTACGAGCAGTACTTC. Amino acid sequence: CASSPDSSYEQYF.

This clonotype was observed a handful of times. This chain uses TRBV12-3 or TRBV12-4 with TRBJ1-5; no clear D gene. The V end was cut by 1 base, the J end by 0 bases, with 7 bases between. The CDR3 has 15 residues. CDR3 nucleotide sequence: TGTGCCAGCAGTTTAGAGGGAGCTAGCAATCAGCCCCAGCATTTT. This encodes CASSLEGASNQPQHF.

This clonotype was detected only a few times. The rearrangement links TRBV5-1 to TRBJ2-2, with no clear D. The germline V gene has CDR1 SGHRS and CDR2 YFSETQ. The CDR3 totals 13 residues. With 3 bases removed from V and 4 bases from J, the gap between germline ends came to 7 bases. The CDR3 nucleotides are TGCGCCAGCAGCTCGTACAGCACCGGGGAGCTGTTTTTT. Residues: CASSSYSTGELFF. The full variable domain, completed using reference TRBV5-1 and TRBJ2-2, is KAGVTQTPRYLIKTRGQQVTLSCSPISGHRSVSWYQQTPGQGLQFLFEYFSETQRNKGNFPGRFSGRQFSNSRSEMNVSTLELGDSALYLCASSSYSTGELFFGEGSRLTVL.

This clonotype was seen at least ten times. The rearrangement uses TRBV20-1 and TRBJ2-1, with D possibly TRBD1 on 7 matching bases. Trimming pared 4 bases from V and 2 bases from J, leaving 27 bases between. This CDR3 region has 19 residues. The germline V gene encodes CDR1 DFQATT and CDR2 SNEGSKA (reference sequence). CDR3 nucleotide sequence: TGCAGTGCTACCCGGGACAGCCGGGAGCGTGGGTTCACCTACAATGAGCAGTTCTTC. Its translation: CSATRDSRERGFTYNEQFF.

This clonotype was observed many times. This chain connects TRBV29-1 to TRBJ1-2; D remains ambiguous. V was trimmed by 6 bases and J by 6 bases, leaving 20 bases between them. This CDR3 is 14 amino acids long. Germline lookup yields CDR1 SQVTM and CDR2 ANQGSEA. CDR3 loop: CSVLQTQHADGYTF. CDR3 sequence (DNA): TGCAGCGTGTTACAGACCCAGCACGCGGATGGCTACACCTTC.

This clonotype has a count of ten or more. The chain is built from TRBV5-6 and TRBJ2-1, with D perhaps TRBD1 or TRBD2 (5 bases each). Trimming shortened V by 5 bases and J by 0 bases, and 12 bases separated the two germline ends. The CDR3 spans 15 residues. Germline-derived CDR1 and CDR2 are SGHDT and YYEEEE. CDR3 sequence (DNA): TGTGCCAGCAGTCCGGGACCCAGCTCCTACAATGAGCAGTTCTTC. Protein: CASSPGPSSYNEQFF.

The table lists this clonotype with many counts. The V gene is TRBV27, the J gene TRBJ2-1, with D tentatively TRBD1 (5 bases). This CDR3 region has 16 residues. The V end lost 2 bases, the J end lost 5 bases, and 16 bases lay between the germline ends. Germline V lookup: CDR1 MNHEY, CDR2 SMNVEV (reference sequence). CDR3 protein: CASSLETVPSHNEQFF. CDR3 nucleotide sequence: TGTGCCAGCAGTTTAGAGACAGTGCCGAGTCACAATGAGCAGTTCTTC.

Many counts were recorded for this clonotype. The chain employs TRBV7-9 and TRBJ2-5; TRBD2 agrees at 11 bases. Looked up from germline, CDR1 is SEHNR and CDR2 is FQNEAQ (reference sequence). Trimming at V came to 2 bases and at J to 4 bases, leaving 3 bases not matched to a gene. CDR3 length: 15 amino acids. The CDR3 here is CASSLSLAGGETQYF. CDR3 in DNA: TGTGCCAGCAGCTTAAGTCTAGCGGGGGGAGAGACCCAGTACTTC.

The sample holds many counts of this clonotype. The rearrangement uses TRBV6-5 and TRBJ2-7; TRBD1 or TRBD2 may be the D gene (6 bases each). The CDR3 is 14 amino acids. The germline CDR1 and CDR2 sequences are MNHEY and SVGAGI. V lost 3 bases to trimming and J lost 3 bases, with 12 bases between them. The chain's CDR3 is CASSYLGGGYEQYF. The DNA of the CDR3 is TGTGCCAGCAGTTATCTCGGAGGGGGCTACGAGCAGTACTTC.

As regards this clonotype: One end of the junction fails to match germline, which may point to a read error. The gene calls are TRBV3-1 and TRBJ1-5, with D hard to call. This CDR3 region has 13 residues. The germline CDR1 and CDR2 sequences are LGHDT and YNNKEL (reference sequence). The CDR3 sequence is CASSQDGSQPQNF. Written as DNA, the CDR3 is TGTGCCAGCAGTCAAGATGGTAGTCAGCCCCAGAATTTT.

There are many counts of this clonotype. V gene TRBV5-6 combines with J gene TRBJ2-1; weak D call: TRBD1 (6 bases). V was cut by 4 bases and J by 6 bases, with 8 bases left in between. The length of the CDR3 is 12 residues. Per germline, CDR1 SGHDT and CDR2 YYEEEE. This CDR3 is CASSPGVNEQFF. The CDR3 region has the DNA TGTGCCAGCAGCCCAGGGGTCAATGAGCAGTTCTTC. Using reference TRBV5-6 and TRBJ2-1 for the parts outside the CDR3, the full variable domain is DAGVTQSPTHLIKTRGQQVTLRCSPKSGHDTVSWYQQALGQGPQFIFQYYEEEERQRGNFPDRFSGHQFPNYSSELNVNALLLGDSALYLCASSPGVNEQFFGPGTRLTVL.

Ten or more counts support this clonotype. CDR3 sequence: CASSPPSGGTEAFF. The CDR3 DNA reads TGTGCCAGCTCACCACCAAGCGGAGGCACTGAAGCTTTCTTT. The V and J genes are TRBV18 and TRBJ1-1; D unresolved. With 0 bases removed from V and 4 bases from J, the gap between germline ends came to 9 bases. CDR3 length equals 14 residues. Germline V CDR1 and CDR2: KGHSH, LQKENI.

This clonotype was picked up many times. This sequence joins TRBV28 and TRBJ2-1; 9 bases are a match to TRBD2. The CDR3 spans 14 residues. Germline V gene sequence: CDR1 MDHEN, CDR2 SYDVKM. J was trimmed by 3 bases and V by 6 bases; bases with no gene match: 3. For the CDR3, the DNA is TGTGCCAGCAGATTAGCGGGGGTCTACAATGAGCAGTTCTTC. The encoded protein is CASRLAGVYNEQFF. Full variable domain (missing parts from reference TRBV28 and TRBJ2-1): DVKVTQSSRYLVKRTGEKVFLECVQDMDHENMFWYRQDPGLGLRLIYFSYDVKMKEKGDIPEGYSVSREKKERFSLILESASTNQTSMYLCASRLAGVYNEQFFGPGTRLTVL.

This clonotype was found a few times. At one boundary the junction diverges from the germline segment, which might be a read error. Here the CDR3 DNA reads TGTGCCATCAGCCAAGGGGGCGGTAATTCACCCCTCAACTTT. It codes for CAISQGGGNSPLNF. The J gene is TRBJ1-6, the V gene TRBV10-3; 7 nucleotides align to TRBD1. The length of the CDR3 is 14 residues. Germline V gene lookup returns CDR1 ENHRY and CDR2 SYGVKD.

This clonotype was seen repeatedly, ten times or more. The gene calls are TRBV27 and TRBJ1-2; no reliable D call. Germline assignment: CDR1 MNHEY and CDR2 SMNVEV (reference sequence). V shed 2 bases and J shed 2 bases, with 6 bases lying between them. The CDR3 spans 13 residues. The CDR3 nucleotides read TGTGCCAGCAGTTTAACGGACAACTATGGCTACACCTTC. It translates to CASSLTDNYGYTF.

This clonotype was seen ten or more times. The V gene is TRBV12-3 or TRBV12-4, the J gene TRBJ1-5, with a tentative D call TRBD1 (6 bases). V lost 4 bases to trimming and J lost 7 bases, with 8 bases between them. The length of the CDR3 is 12 residues. The CDR3 here is CASSWGAQPQHF. CDR3 DNA sequence: TGTGCCAGCAGTTGGGGGGCCCAGCCCCAGCATTTT.

The sample holds many counts of this clonotype. The CDR3 here is CASSANHRATGELFF. CDR3 sequence (DNA): TGTGCCAGCAGCGCAAACCACAGGGCCACCGGGGAGCTGTTTTTT. The rearrangement links TRBV9 to TRBJ2-2; possible D gene TRBD1, 6 bases. V lost 3 bases to trimming and J lost 4 bases, with 13 bases between them. Per the germline V gene, CDR1 is SGDLS and CDR2 is YYNGEE. CDR3 size: 15 residues.

This clonotype showed up many times. The gene calls are TRBV28 and TRBJ2-3; TRBD1 matches at 8 bases. V shed 7 bases, J shed 1 base, and the junction held 10 bases outside the gene matches. Germline assignment: CDR1 MDHEN and CDR2 SYDVKM. There are 16 residues in the CDR3. Here the CDR3 DNA reads TGTGCCAGCACCTACTCAGGGGGCGGGGGCACAGATACGCAGTATTTT. Translation gives CASTYSGGGGTDTQYF.